This entry is about one T cell receptor (beta chain). CD45RO-negative CD8 cells positively selected for CCR7 made up the naive population, which excluded terminally differentiated effector memory CD45RA+ cells. CDR1 is SGHNT and CDR2 is YENEEA in the germline V gene. J was trimmed by 5 bases and V by 7 bases; bases with no gene match: 11. The CDR3 is made up of 15 amino acids. Clones were sequenced by immunoSEQ multiplex PCR, and TCRdb holds only the in-frame ones, with some missing. The sample lists hundreds of thousands of clones, roughly 92% occurring once. These data come from a study of shared clonotypes between healthy human individuals.

This TCR was recovered from a man younger than 40 in good health. Sequencing was done on a sample of naive CD8+ T cells sorted from blood. The chain recombines TRBV11-3 with TRBJ2-1; 7 nucleotides match TRBD2. The CDR3 DNA follows: TGTGCCAGCACCAGACAACCGGGGGGAGACAATGAGCAGTTCTTC. As protein: CASTRQPGGDNEQFF.